This T cell receptor (beta chain) was recorded in a study of T-cell memory formation after mild COVID-19. Findings of the study overall: The CD4+ clones that contracted clustered mainly within CM and EM, and the CD8+ clones concentrated in EMRA.

UMIs and sample barcodes were carried by the TCR alpha and TCR beta cDNA libraries that 5'RACE produced using constant-segment primers. TCRdb passed the 5' RACE reads through MiXCR, listing each CDR3 protein once. The repertoire consists of 200,000 to 250,000 distinct CDR3 sequences, with 27% occurring once and the leading ten covering about 10%. For this clonotype: Its target is not known.

The ends lost 7 bases at V and 2 bases at J; junction bases unmatched: 11. The CDR3 loop spans 16 amino acids. Germline CDR1 and CDR2: MDHEN and SYDVKM. This chain uses TRBV28 with TRBJ1-5, with 7 bases lining up with TRBD1. The origin of this receptor is an adult woman who had mild COVID-19 (a few samples of this study predate the infection). Cell type and time point are not known. Sequenced sample: PBMCs or a T cell subset sorted from them (not recorded which). The CDR3 is CASIQISRGGNQPQHF. CDR3 DNA sequence: TGTGCCAGCATCCAAATCTCCAGGGGGGGCAATCAGCCCCAGCATTTT.